The rows below give T cell receptor beta chains drawn from one sample of a study of T cell responses to AZD1222 COVID-19 vaccine. Sequenced by immunoSEQ multiplex PCR; TCRdb stores in-frame clones only, minus some. The sample includes fewer than 110,000 clones, about 90% of them seen just once. The sample consisted of peripheral blood, taken 28 days after the second AZD1222 dose. The source of these receptors is an adult who received the AZD1222 COVID-19 vaccine. The CDR3 runs from the conserved cysteine through the conserved F or W. Each record gives: V gene, D gene, J gene, clone size, CDR3 DNA, CDR3 protein. A D gene is named only where the DNA matches it firmly. A row's size may be missing; if present it is once, few, many or a size class.

v_call: TRBV5-1; d_call: TRBD2; j_call: TRBJ2-3; clone_size: .; cdr3_nt: TGCGCCAGCAGCTTCCTGACTAGCGGCACAGATACGCAGTATTTT; cdr3_aa: CASSFLTSGTDTQYF
v_call: TRBV10-3; d_call: TRBD1; j_call: TRBJ1-4; clone_size: .; cdr3_nt: TGTGCCATCAGTGAGCGTGGGACAGTTAATGAAAAACTGTTTTTT; cdr3_aa: CAISERGTVNEKLFF
v_call: TRBV5-6; d_call: .; j_call: TRBJ2-7; clone_size: .; cdr3_nt: TGTGCCAGCAGCTTGTTTCAGGGGATTCCCTACGAGCAGTACTTC; cdr3_aa: CASSLFQGIPYEQYF
v_call: TRBV6-4; d_call: .; j_call: TRBJ2-1; clone_size: .; cdr3_nt: TGTGCCAGCAGTGACAGGAACCAAGATTACAATGAGCAGTTCTTC; cdr3_aa: CASSDRNQDYNEQFF
v_call: TRBV18; d_call: .; j_call: TRBJ1-1; clone_size: .; cdr3_nt: TGTGCCAGCTCACCAAACGGGCAGGCTTCGAGTGAAGCTTTCTTT; cdr3_aa: CASSPNGQASSEAFF
v_call: TRBV5-6; d_call: TRBD1; j_call: TRBJ1-2; clone_size: .; cdr3_nt: TGTGCCAGCAGCTTGGCCGCCGGGACAGGGAGGGCTAACTATGGCTACACCTTC; cdr3_aa: CASSLAAGTGRANYGYTF
v_call: TRBV5-1; d_call: .; j_call: TRBJ2-1; clone_size: .; cdr3_nt: TGCGCCAGCAGCTCCGGGACTTTTTACAATGAGCAGTTCTTC; cdr3_aa: CASSSGTFYNEQFF
v_call: TRBV6-5; d_call: .; j_call: TRBJ1-2; clone_size: .; cdr3_nt: TGTGCCAGCAGTCCAGCTGATGGCTACACCTTC; cdr3_aa: CASSPADGYTF
v_call: TRBV6-2/TRBV6-3; d_call: TRBD1; j_call: TRBJ1-5; clone_size: .; cdr3_nt: TGTGCCAGCAGTCGGACAGGGAATAATCAGCCCCAGCATTTT; cdr3_aa: CASSRTGNNQPQHF
v_call: TRBV5-4; d_call: .; j_call: TRBJ2-7; clone_size: .; cdr3_nt: TGTGCCAGCAGATTAAGAGGGGCCGACGAGCAGTACTTC; cdr3_aa: CASRLRGADEQYF
v_call: TRBV6-5; d_call: TRBD1; j_call: TRBJ2-3; clone_size: .; cdr3_nt: TGTGCCAGCAGACAGGGGTCTTTCACAGATACGCAGTATTTT; cdr3_aa: CASRQGSFTDTQYF
v_call: TRBV4-1; d_call: .; j_call: TRBJ1-4; clone_size: .; cdr3_nt: TGCGCCAGCAGCCAAGAAGGCGGGTTTTGGTCAACAAATGAAAAACTGTTTTTT; cdr3_aa: CASSQEGGFWSTNEKLFF
v_call: TRBV13; d_call: .; j_call: TRBJ2-7; clone_size: .; cdr3_nt: TGTGCCAGCAGCTTAAAGAGGGTCCACGAGCAGTACTTC; cdr3_aa: CASSLKRVHEQYF
v_call: TRBV4-2; d_call: TRBD1; j_call: TRBJ1-1; clone_size: .; cdr3_nt: TGTGCCAGCAGCCATTACAGGGGAAACACTGAAGCTTTCTTT; cdr3_aa: CASSHYRGNTEAFF
v_call: TRBV9; d_call: .; j_call: TRBJ1-1; clone_size: .; cdr3_nt: TGTGCCAGCGGGACCGGGGTAGGACCCCCTGCTGAAGCTTTCTTT; cdr3_aa: CASGTGVGPPAEAFF
v_call: TRBV7-8; d_call: .; j_call: TRBJ1-6; clone_size: .; cdr3_nt: TGTGCCAGCAGCTTAGCGGAGACACAAAATTCACCCCTCCACTTT; cdr3_aa: CASSLAETQNSPLHF
v_call: TRBV5-1; d_call: .; j_call: TRBJ1-2; clone_size: .; cdr3_nt: TGCGCCAGCAGGATACAGGGCCTCTACACCTTC; cdr3_aa: CASRIQGLYTF
v_call: TRBV4-1; d_call: .; j_call: TRBJ2-2; clone_size: .; cdr3_nt: TGCGCCAGCAGCCAAGCCCTTCGCACCGGGGAGCTGTTTTTT; cdr3_aa: CASSQALRTGELFF
v_call: TRBV30; d_call: TRBD1; j_call: TRBJ2-1; clone_size: .; cdr3_nt: TGTGCCTGGAGTGTACTAGGGACAGGGGTGGATGAGCAGTTCTTC; cdr3_aa: CAWSVLGTGVDEQFF
v_call: TRBV6-5; d_call: .; j_call: TRBJ1-2; clone_size: .; cdr3_nt: TGTGCCAGCAGTTACTCGCATTCTACAGCGTATGGCTACACCTTC; cdr3_aa: CASSYSHSTAYGYTF
v_call: TRBV28; d_call: .; j_call: TRBJ2-5; clone_size: .; cdr3_nt: TGTGCCAGCAGTTTATCGGAGACCCAGTACTTC; cdr3_aa: CASSLSETQYF
v_call: TRBV7-9; d_call: TRBD2; j_call: TRBJ2-1; clone_size: .; cdr3_nt: TGTGCCAGCAGCCAGACGATAGCGGGAGGCCCCTACAATGAGCAGTTCTTC; cdr3_aa: CASSQTIAGGPYNEQFF
v_call: TRBV19; d_call: .; j_call: TRBJ2-7; clone_size: .; cdr3_nt: TGTGCCAGTAGTATAGCGGCAGTGAACCCCTACGAGCAGTACTTC; cdr3_aa: CASSIAAVNPYEQYF
v_call: TRBV15; d_call: .; j_call: TRBJ1-2; clone_size: .; cdr3_nt: TGTGCCACCAGCAGAGCCCCCCGAACCGGGGAGCCGTATGGCTACACCTTC; cdr3_aa: CATSRAPRTGEPYGYTF
v_call: TRBV5-1; d_call: .; j_call: TRBJ2-1; clone_size: .; cdr3_nt: TGCGCCAGCAGCTCACAGGGTAGCTCCTACAATGAGCAGTTCTTC; cdr3_aa: CASSSQGSSYNEQFF
v_call: TRBV7-9; d_call: .; j_call: TRBJ2-1; clone_size: .; cdr3_nt: TGTGCCAGCAGCGTTGGAGGGGGGAATGAGCAGTTCTTC; cdr3_aa: CASSVGGGNEQFF
v_call: TRBV28; d_call: .; j_call: TRBJ2-1; clone_size: .; cdr3_nt: TGTGCCAGCAGTTTACTCGGGCAGGGGCGGGATGAGCAGTTCTTC; cdr3_aa: CASSLLGQGRDEQFF
v_call: TRBV7-6; d_call: .; j_call: TRBJ2-2; clone_size: .; cdr3_nt: TGTGCCAGCAGCTTAATGGGCAGTTGGTCACGAACCGGGGAGCTGTTTTTT; cdr3_aa: CASSLMGSWSRTGELFF
v_call: TRBV7-2; d_call: .; j_call: TRBJ1-5; clone_size: .; cdr3_nt: TGTGCCAGCAGCCCAAGTGGAGGGGTAGGTCAGCCCCAGCATTTT; cdr3_aa: CASSPSGGVGQPQHF
v_call: TRBV6-5; d_call: .; j_call: TRBJ1-4; clone_size: .; cdr3_nt: TGTGCCATTGGGGGCATGATCGGTGAAAAACTGTTTTTT; cdr3_aa: CAIGGMIGEKLFF
v_call: TRBV7-2; d_call: .; j_call: TRBJ1-2; clone_size: .; cdr3_nt: TGTGCCAGCAGCTTAGACAGTGGCTACACCTTC; cdr3_aa: CASSLDSGYTF
v_call: TRBV3-1/TRBV3-2; d_call: .; j_call: TRBJ1-2; clone_size: .; cdr3_nt: TGTGCCAGCAGCCAAGTCAGCAGGACTAGCTGGGGAAACTATGGCTACACCTTC; cdr3_aa: CASSQVSRTSWGNYGYTF
v_call: TRBV15; d_call: TRBD2; j_call: TRBJ2-1; clone_size: .; cdr3_nt: TGTGCCACCAGCAGAGATTACAATAGCGGGGCATACAATGAGCAGTTCTTC; cdr3_aa: CATSRDYNSGAYNEQFF
v_call: TRBV5-1; d_call: .; j_call: TRBJ2-7; clone_size: .; cdr3_nt: TGCGCCAGCAGCTACGGTCCCTACGAGCAGTACTTC; cdr3_aa: CASSYGPYEQYF
v_call: TRBV5-1; d_call: .; j_call: TRBJ2-7; clone_size: .; cdr3_nt: TGCGCCAGCAGCTCGTCGACTAGTTCCCTCTACGAGCAGTACTTC; cdr3_aa: CASSSSTSSLYEQYF
v_call: TRBV29-1; d_call: TRBD2; j_call: TRBJ2-7; clone_size: .; cdr3_nt: TGCAGCGTTGAGCGGGAGGGTTCCTACGAGCAGTACTTC; cdr3_aa: CSVEREGSYEQYF
v_call: TRBV11-2; d_call: .; j_call: TRBJ2-7; clone_size: .; cdr3_nt: TGTGCCAGCAGCTTAGACCGGGAGCAGTACTTC; cdr3_aa: CASSLDREQYF
v_call: TRBV7-2; d_call: .; j_call: TRBJ2-2; clone_size: .; cdr3_nt: TGTGCCAGCAGCCCCTGGACAGATAACACCGGGGAGCTGTTTTTT; cdr3_aa: CASSPWTDNTGELFF
v_call: TRBV27; d_call: .; j_call: TRBJ2-6; clone_size: .; cdr3_nt: TGTGCCAGCACCCTTAACGGGATTCCAACCTCTGGGGCCAACGTCCTGACTTTC; cdr3_aa: CASTLNGIPTSGANVLTF
v_call: TRBV7-2; d_call: TRBD2; j_call: TRBJ2-3; clone_size: .; cdr3_nt: TGTGCCAGCAGCCAGGGACTAGCGGGAACCGCAGATACGCAGTATTTT; cdr3_aa: CASSQGLAGTADTQYF
v_call: TRBV6-5; d_call: TRBD1; j_call: TRBJ1-3; clone_size: .; cdr3_nt: TGTGCCAGCAGTTCGACGGACAGGGCGAACACCATATATTTT; cdr3_aa: CASSSTDRANTIYF
v_call: TRBV11-2; d_call: TRBD1; j_call: TRBJ2-3; clone_size: .; cdr3_nt: TGTGCCAGCAACCTCTGGACAGGTTCCACAGATACGCAGTATTTT; cdr3_aa: CASNLWTGSTDTQYF
v_call: TRBV4-1; d_call: .; j_call: TRBJ1-1; clone_size: .; cdr3_nt: TGCGCCAGCAGCCAACTGGGCAACACTGAAGCTTTCTTT; cdr3_aa: CASSQLGNTEAFF
v_call: TRBV11-2; d_call: TRBD2; j_call: TRBJ2-7; clone_size: .; cdr3_nt: TGTGCCAGCAGCCTCGGGACTAGAGCAGACGAGCAGTACTTC; cdr3_aa: CASSLGTRADEQYF
v_call: TRBV7-9; d_call: .; j_call: TRBJ1-1; clone_size: .; cdr3_nt: TGTGCCAGCAGCGTCGGAGGGGGCACTGAAGCTTTCTTT; cdr3_aa: CASSVGGGTEAFF
v_call: TRBV6-1; d_call: .; j_call: TRBJ2-7; clone_size: few; cdr3_nt: TGTGCCAGCAGTGAATTGACAGGGGAGGGCTACGAGCAGTACTTC; cdr3_aa: CASSELTGEGYEQYF
v_call: TRBV7-2; d_call: TRBD1; j_call: TRBJ1-2; clone_size: .; cdr3_nt: TGTGCCAGCAGCTTAGATTCAGGGGGAGGCTACACCTTC; cdr3_aa: CASSLDSGGGYTF